The 21 T cell receptor beta chains listed next were all sequenced from one sample in a study of metastatic and nonmetastatic thyroid tumors. TCRdb re-clonotyped the PCR reads through MiXCR. The profile shows approximately 38,000 clones, under 30% of them singletons. Patients underwent thyroid surgery, and none had received any treatment before it. The material sequenced was blood. The receptors come from a male donor with papillary thyroid cancer or a benign thyroid nodule (not recorded which). Some clones in this sample may be carry-over from other donors' samples.

This clone was counted many times. The V and J genes are TRBV5-1 and TRBJ1-5; D may be TRBD1 (6 bases). Germline V CDR1 and CDR2: SGHRS, YFSETQ. The CDR3 consists of 15 residues. Trimming took off 1 base at V and 4 bases at J, with 12 bases between the two ends. CDR3 nucleotide sequence: TGCGCCAGCAGCTTGTTACAGGGCCCGAATCAGCCCCAGCATTTT. The encoded protein is CASSLLQGPNQPQHF. Filled out from reference TRBV5-1 and TRBJ1-5, the complete variable domain reads KAGVTQTPRYLIKTRGQQVTLSCSPISGHRSVSWYQQTPGQGLQFLFEYFSETQRNKGNFPGRFSGRQFSNSRSEMNVSTLELGDSALYLCASSLLQGPNQPQHFGDGTRLSIL.

This clone appeared a single time. As DNA, the CDR3 is TGTGCCAGCTCACCGCTCCAGGGTTACAATGAGCAGTTCTTC. Translated: CASSPLQGYNEQFF. The genes are TRBV18 and TRBJ2-1; D may be TRBD1 (5 bases). Germline values: CDR1 KGHSH, CDR2 LQKENI. The CDR3 loop spans 14 amino acids. Trimming cost V 3 bases and J 4 bases, with 10 bases left between them. Full variable domain (remainder filled in from reference TRBV18 and TRBJ2-1): NAGVMQNPRHLVRRRGQEARLRCSPMKGHSHVYWYRQLPEEGLKFMVYLQKENIIDESGMPKERFSAEFPKEGPSILRIQQVVRGDSAAYFCASSPLQGYNEQFFGPGTRLTVL.

The sample holds many counts of this clone. This rearrangement joins TRBV24-1 to TRBJ2-1; 8 nucleotides agree with TRBD2. J lost 6 bases, V lost 3 bases, and 6 bases had no gene match. The length of the CDR3 is 15 residues. Germline V gives CDR1 KGHDR, CDR2 SFDVKD. In DNA, the CDR3 is TGTGCCACCAGTGATCCAGGACTAGCTCGCAATGAGCAGTTCTTC. Translation: CATSDPGLARNEQFF.

J is TRBJ2-7 and V is TRBV2; D not resolved. CDR1 and CDR2 from the germline V gene are SNHLY and FYNNEI. The CDR3 runs 13 residues. Trimming took off 7 bases at V and 0 bases at J, with 10 bases between the two ends. In DNA form, the CDR3 reads TGTGCCAGCATCCCGACGGACTCCTACGAGCAGTACTTC. It translates to CASIPTDSYEQYF.

With respect to this clone: Just one base apart from a much larger clone, this may be a read error. The chain couples TRBV9 to TRBJ2-7; D not certain. This CDR3 is built from 15 residues. Germline V gives CDR1 SGDLS, CDR2 YYNGEE. With 0 bases removed from V and 3 bases from J, the gap between germline ends came to 13 bases. DNA for the CDR3: TGTGCCAGCAGCGTAGATGGAGTGACGAACTACGAGCAGTACTTC. Translated, it gives CASSVDGVTNYEQYF.

To note about this clone: Compared with germline, one end of the junction differs, possibly owing to a read error. This rearrangement joins TRBV9 to TRBJ2-6; 7 bases are shared with TRBD1. The CDR3 totals 16 residues. CDR1 and CDR2 (germline): SGDLS, YYNGEE. As DNA, the CDR3 is TGTGCCAGCAGAGACAGGGCGGACTCTGGGGCCAACTTCCTGACTTTC. Its protein product is CASRDRADSGANFLTF.

V is TRBV20-1 and J is TRBJ1-1; possibly TRBD1 for D (5 bases). Trimming pared 4 bases from V and 6 bases from J, leaving 27 bases between. From germline, CDR1 is DFQATT and CDR2 SNEGSKA (reference sequence). The length of the CDR3 is 17 residues. The CDR3 reads CSAMRPRGKFDNAEAFF. The CDR3 DNA reads TGCAGTGCTATGAGACCGCGGGGGAAATTTGATAACGCTGAAGCTTTCTTT.

This clone was found a few times. This chain connects TRBV28 to TRBJ1-6; TRBD1 matches 9 bases. The CDR3 has 16 residues. Germline trimming cut 3 bases from V and 6 bases from J; bases unmatched to any gene: 6. CDR1 and CDR2 (germline): MDHEN, SYDVKM. CDR3 sequence reads: CASSLSGTGINSPLHF. CDR3 nucleotides: TGTGCCAGCAGTTTGTCCGGGACAGGGATTAATTCACCCCTCCACTTT.

As regards this clone: The same CDR3 also results from other DNA sequences found in this sample. This chain uses TRBV6-1 with TRBJ2-1, with 14 bases aligning to TRBD2. This CDR3 has 16 amino acids. Per the germline V gene, CDR1 is MNHNS and CDR2 is SASEGT. The trim removed 4 bases at V and 10 bases at J, leaving 9 bases unmatched. Here the CDR3 DNA reads TGTGCCAGCAGTGGAGGGACTAGCGGGAGTCTGAAGGAGCAGTTCTTC. Translated, it gives CASSGGTSGSLKEQFF.

This clone occurred a few times. This chain joins TRBV11-2 and TRBJ2-3; TRBD2 is a possible D gene (6 bases). CDR1 and CDR2 from the germline V gene are SGHAT and FQNNGV. V lost 5 bases, J lost 3 bases, and 15 bases lay in between. This CDR3 contains 15 residues. CDR3 DNA: TGTGCCAGCAGCCTCAGGAGGGAACGAACAGATACGCAGTATTTT. Protein: CASSLRRERTDTQYF.

The chain couples TRBV5-1 to TRBJ1-6; D gene ambiguous. Trimming pared 4 bases from V and 8 bases from J, leaving 10 bases between. Germline values: CDR1 SGHRS, CDR2 YFSETQ. The CDR3 runs to 13 residues. CDR3 region: CASSIDRDSPLHF. CDR3 DNA: TGCGCCAGCAGCATCGATCGGGATTCACCCCTCCACTTT.

This clone was seen repeatedly, ten times or more. The chain links TRBV7-9 to TRBJ2-4; 7 bases line up with TRBD1. The V gene end was trimmed by 0 bases and the J gene end by 3 bases; junction bases not matched to a gene: 2. The CDR3 runs to 15 residues. Looked up from germline, CDR1 is SEHNR and CDR2 is FQNEAQ (reference sequence). CDR3 DNA: TGTGCCAGCAGCTTAGCACGGGACAGCAAAAACATTCAGTACTTC. This sequence encodes CASSLARDSKNIQYF.

In its sample, this clone was seen many times. The V and J genes are TRBV6-2 or TRBV6-3 and TRBJ2-3; TRBD1 agrees at 7 bases. Germline CDR1 reads MNHEY; CDR2 reads SVGEGT. This CDR3 spans 14 amino acids. V was pared by 5 bases and J by 2 bases, with 4 bases of the junction left unmatched. CDR3 nucleotides: TGTGCCAGCAGTCGAACAGGGGCCACAGATACGCAGTATTTT. Its protein is CASSRTGATDTQYF.

This clone is termed medium-sized. The chain uses TRBV20-1 and TRBJ2-7, with TRBD2 matching 10 bases. The CDR3 length is 14 residues. Losses at the gene ends were 6 bases for V and 0 bases for J; bases not matched to a gene: 5. Germline V gene lookup returns CDR1 DFQATT and CDR2 SNEGSKA (reference sequence). CDR3 nucleotides: TGCAGTGCCCCGGGACTAGCGAGCTCCTACGAGCAGTACTTC. Amino acid sequence: CSAPGLASSYEQYF.

By frequency in the sample, this clone is medium-sized. The chain recombines TRBV4-2 with TRBJ1-2, with unresolved D. The CDR3 is 12 amino acids. Trimming removed 3 bases at V and 2 bases at J, with 4 bases between. The germline CDR1 and CDR2 sequences are LGHNA and YNFKEQ. The CDR3, as DNA: TGTGCCAGCAGCCAGGGGAACTATGGCTACACCTTC. Translated, it gives CASSQGNYGYTF.

V gene TRBV2 combines with J gene TRBJ1-2; D is ambiguous. This CDR3 region has 14 residues. V was cut by 4 bases and J by 4 bases, with 13 bases left in between. Per the germline V gene, CDR1 is SNHLY and CDR2 is FYNNEI. CDR3 sequence (DNA): TGTGCCAGCAGTGTAAACGCCCGGGGCTATGGCTACACCTTC. Its translation is CASSVNARGYGYTF.

The table lists this clone with many counts. The rearrangement links TRBV5-1 to TRBJ2-5; D gene unclear. The germline CDR1 and CDR2 sequences are SGHRS and YFSETQ. The CDR3 is 13 amino acids. V lost 3 bases and J lost 3, with 9 bases in between. CDR3 sequence: CASSSRQEETQYF. In nucleotides, the CDR3 is TGCGCCAGCAGCTCTCGGCAAGAAGAGACCCAGTACTTC.

In this sample, this clone turned up many times. The chain uses TRBV3-1 and TRBJ1-3; maybe TRBD1 (6 bases). This CDR3 has 17 residues. Germline-derived CDR1 and CDR2 are LGHDT and YNNKEL (reference sequence). The V end lost 5 bases, the J end lost 3 bases, and 20 bases lay between the germline ends. DNA for the CDR3: TGTGCCAGCAGCTATAAGGGGGTTCCTTCCTATGGAAACACCATATATTTT. Translation: CASSYKGVPSYGNTIYF.

This clone was picked up a small number of times. The V gene is TRBV28, the J gene TRBJ2-3; possible D gene TRBD1, 6 bases. Germline V gene lookup returns CDR1 MDHEN and CDR2 SYDVKM. The CDR3 is made up of 15 amino acids. Trimming stripped 4 bases from V and 3 bases from J, with 14 bases between. The CDR3 bases are TGTGCCAGCAGTTGGGTTTCGAGGGGGACAGATACGCAGTATTTT. Its protein product is CASSWVSRGTDTQYF.

This clone has a count of ten or more. This sequence joins TRBV19 and TRBJ1-5; 7 bases agree with TRBD1. Germline CDR1 reads LNHDA; CDR2 reads SQIVND (reference sequence). The CDR3 is 13 amino acids. The J segment lost 7 bases and the V segment lost 5 bases, leaving 5 bases of the junction unmatched. CDR3 nucleotide sequence: TGTGCCAGTAGTCCGGGACAGAGGCAGCCCCAGCATTTT. Its protein is CASSPGQRQPQHF.

The J gene is TRBJ1-6, the V gene TRBV6-5; D ambiguous. CDR3 length: 14 residues. Germline V gene sequence: CDR1 MNHEY, CDR2 SVGAGI. Deletions cut 4 bases from V and 8 bases from J, with 12 bases between. CDR3 nucleotide sequence: TGTGCCAGCAGTTTGTATAGGTCCTATTCACCCCTCCACTTT. It encodes CASSLYRSYSPLHF.